This T cell receptor beta chain was sequenced during a study of chemoradiotherapy in HPV16-positive cancers. The table came from immunoSEQ multiplex PCR; TCRdb's copy has only in-frame clones and leaves some out. The table has approximately 5,000 clones, about 74% seen once; the top ten hold about 8.9%. This sample comprised tumor tissue, obtained from a patient who underwent chemoradiotherapy. The TCR originated in a human donor with HPV-associated anogenital cancer.

This CDR3 reads CASSRPASVEQYF. The CDR3 DNA follows: TGTGCCAGCAGTCGTCCAGCTTCCGTCGAGCAGTACTTC. The chain uses TRBV7-9 and TRBJ2-7; D is unresolved. The CDR3 is 13 amino acids. Between the trimmed V and J ends, which lost 6 bases and 6 bases, there was a span of 15 bases. Germline V lookup: CDR1 SEHNR, CDR2 FQNEAQ (reference sequence). Full variable domain (outside the CDR3, taken from reference TRBV7-9 and TRBJ2-7): DTGVSQNPRHKITKRGQNVTFRCDPISEHNRLYWYRQTLGQGPEFLTYFQNEAQLEKSRLLSDRFSAERPKGSFSTLEIQRTEQGDSAMYLCASSRPASVEQYFGPGTRLTVT.